Shown below are 19 T cell receptor beta chains from a single sample sequenced in a study of T cell responses to AZD1222 COVID-19 vaccine. Measured with immunoSEQ multiplex PCR; TCRdb has only the in-frame clones, and not every one. The sample holds about 56,000 clones, 80% to 90% seen once. The sequencing used peripheral blood, collected on day 0 of AZD1222 vaccination. These receptors came from an adult in good health.

The rearrangement uses TRBV9 and TRBJ1-5; D possibly corresponds to TRBD1 (6 bases). The germline CDR1 and CDR2 sequences are SGDLS and YYNGEE. This CDR3 contains 15 residues. V was trimmed by 0 bases and J by 7 bases, leaving 14 bases between them. CDR3 sequence: CASSVGQGWEQPQHF. The CDR3 DNA reads as TGTGCCAGCAGCGTAGGCCAGGGGTGGGAACAGCCCCAGCATTTT.

The chain couples TRBV7-6 to TRBJ1-6; maybe TRBD1 (5 bases). The CDR3 contains 16 residues. Between the trimmed V and J ends, which lost 5 bases and 9 bases, there was a span of 20 bases. CDR1 SGHVS and CDR2 FNYEAQ come from the germline V gene. The CDR3 sequence: CASSQEGTRGGSPLHF. As DNA, the CDR3 is TGTGCCAGCAGCCAAGAAGGGACCCGGGGTGGTTCACCCCTCCACTTT.

In nucleotides, the CDR3 is TGTGCCAGCAGCCAAGACCCGTACAGGGTAAAAAATGGAAACACCATATATTTT. Translating it yields CASSQDPYRVKNGNTIYF. This rearrangement joins TRBV3-1 (or the pseudogene TRBV3-2) to TRBJ1-3, with D tentatively TRBD1 (6 bases). The CDR3 loop spans 18 amino acids. Germline V gene lookup returns CDR1 LGHDT and CDR2 YNNKEL (reference sequence). Between the trimmed V and J ends, which lost 0 bases and 3 bases, there was a span of 18 bases.

The chain links TRBV4-1 to TRBJ1-5, with D tentatively TRBD1 (5 bases). The CDR3 totals 15 residues. The germline V gene has CDR1 MGHRA and CDR2 YSYEKL. Trimming took off 0 bases at V and 5 bases at J, with 11 bases between the two ends. CDR3 nucleotides: TGCGCCAGCAGCCAAGATCTAAAGGGGTATCAGCCCCAGCATTTT. Its translation: CASSQDLKGYQPQHF.

The V gene is TRBV19, the J gene TRBJ2-2, with TRBD1 as a possible D gene (6 bases). This CDR3 has 14 residues. Per the germline V gene, CDR1 is LNHDA and CDR2 is SQIVND (reference sequence). V gave up 6 bases and J gave up 1 base, with 9 bases separating them. The CDR3 is CASRLQGNTGELFF. In nucleotides, the CDR3 is TGTGCCAGTAGATTACAGGGGAACACCGGGGAGCTGTTTTTT.

This chain connects TRBV7-8 to TRBJ2-6, with D hard to call. Trimming removed 1 base at V and 2 bases at J, with 12 bases between. This CDR3 is 17 amino acids long. Per the germline V gene, CDR1 is SGHVS and CDR2 is FQNEAQ. The DNA for the CDR3 is TGTGCCAGCAGCTTAGACCAGGCTGCAGCTGGGGCCAACGTCCTGACTTTC. Its protein product is CASSLDQAAAGANVLTF.

The chain combines TRBV18 with TRBJ2-5, with a weak D call TRBD1 (5 bases). CDR1 is KGHSH and CDR2 is LQKENI in the germline V gene. CDR3 length: 15 residues. V was cut by 2 bases and J by 5 bases, with 15 bases left in between. The CDR3 DNA is TGTGCCAGCTCACCAAGCAGGGCCAGTGAGGAGACCCAGTACTTC. Protein: CASSPSRASEETQYF.

The rearrangement links TRBV6-5 to TRBJ2-1, with 12 bases aligning to TRBD2. J lost 4 bases, V lost 5 bases, and 3 bases had no gene match. This CDR3 is built from 15 residues. Germline V gene lookup returns CDR1 MNHEY and CDR2 SVGAGI. CDR3 in amino acids: CASSPGLAGYNEQFF. CDR3 sequence (DNA): TGTGCCAGCAGTCCCGGACTAGCGGGGTACAATGAGCAGTTCTTC.

This clone is termed medium-sized. This chain uses TRBV19 with TRBJ1-5; 9 nucleotides line up with TRBD1. The germline V gene encodes CDR1 LNHDA and CDR2 SQIVND (reference sequence). V gave up 3 bases and J gave up 6 bases; unmatched junction bases: 12. CDR3 length equals 17 residues. The CDR3 DNA is TGTGCCAGTAGTATCGGGGCCCTAACAGGGGGCGGTCAGCCCCAGCATTTT. It translates to CASSIGALTGGGQPQHF.

This chain joins TRBV18 and TRBJ2-3; D not certain. CDR3 length: 16 residues. V gave up 0 bases and J gave up 4 bases, with 14 bases separating them. CDR1 is KGHSH and CDR2 is LQKENI in the germline V gene. CDR3 protein: CASSPPTSTTADTQYF. The CDR3 DNA is TGTGCCAGCTCACCACCGACCTCCACCACGGCAGATACGCAGTATTTT.

V gene TRBV5-8 combines with J gene TRBJ1-6, with TRBD1 matching over 10 bases. Germline V gives CDR1 SGHTS, CDR2 YDEGEE. CDR3 length: 15 amino acids. V lost 4 bases to trimming and J lost 19 bases; unmatched junction nucleotides: 17. The DNA of the CDR3 is TGTGCCAGCAGCAGCGGCAGTGGGACAGGGGCACGTTTACACTTT. It translates to CASSSGSGTGARLHF.

The genes are TRBV5-4 and TRBJ2-5; the D gene is possibly TRBD1 (5 bases). The CDR3 extends over 14 amino acids. Germline CDR1 and CDR2: SGHNT and YYREEE (reference sequence). V shed 0 bases and J shed 2 bases, with 8 bases lying between them. DNA for the CDR3: TGTGCCAGCAGCTTGGGGGGCCGTCAAGAGACCCAGTACTTC. Amino acids: CASSLGGRQETQYF.

The chain employs TRBV5-1 and TRBJ1-2; TRBD1 matches 10 bases. The CDR3 runs to 16 residues. The germline gives CDR1 SGHRS, CDR2 YFSETQ. J was trimmed by 8 bases and V by 4 bases; bases with no gene match: 14. CDR3 coding DNA: TGCGCCAGCAGCCTTAATCCGGGACAGGGGCGGGAAGGCTACACCTTC. Protein sequence: CASSLNPGQGREGYTF.

The V and J genes are TRBV4-1 and TRBJ1-5; D might be TRBD1 (5 bases). Germline values: CDR1 MGHRA, CDR2 YSYEKL. The CDR3 totals 16 residues. V dropped 1 base and J dropped 6 bases, with 16 bases sitting between them. The CDR3 reads CASSQAPGTLGQPQHF. As DNA, the CDR3 is TGCGCCAGCAGCCAAGCCCCCGGGACCTTGGGTCAGCCCCAGCATTTT.

This sequence joins TRBV7-2 and TRBJ1-2, with no clear D. The CDR3 totals 16 residues. Between the trimmed V and J ends, which lost 6 bases and 3 bases, there was a span of 20 bases. In germline, CDR1 is SGHTA, CDR2 FQGNSA. The CDR3 loop is CASRPPFGLPDYGYTF. DNA for the CDR3: TGTGCCAGCAGACCCCCTTTCGGCCTCCCGGACTATGGCTACACCTTC.

This chain connects TRBV2 to TRBJ1-3, with D uncertain. Deletions cut 6 bases from V and 1 base from J, with 7 bases between. The CDR3 covers 13 residues. Germline V lookup: CDR1 SNHLY, CDR2 FYNNEI. The CDR3 region is CASREESGNTIYF. The CDR3, as DNA: TGTGCCAGCAGAGAGGAGTCTGGAAACACCATATATTTT.

This clone was seen a single time. The chain recombines TRBV12-3 or TRBV12-4 with TRBJ2-1; D unclear. V lost 2 bases, J lost 7 bases, and 6 bases lay in between. The CDR3 contains 12 residues. For the CDR3, the DNA is TGTGCCAGCAGTTTATTACGTAATGAGCAGTTCTTC. As protein: CASSLLRNEQFF.

This clone occurred once. Here the CDR3 reads CASTLAGEQYF. In nucleotides, the CDR3 is TGTGCCAGCACCCTCGCTGGCGAGCAGTACTTC. V usage is TRBV7-2 and J usage is TRBJ2-7; D unclear. The CDR3 runs 11 residues. The V and J ends lost 7 bases and 6 bases respectively, with 10 bases between them. Germline V gives CDR1 SGHTA, CDR2 FQGNSA.

The rearrangement uses TRBV6-4 and TRBJ2-7, with 10 bases identical to TRBD1. This CDR3 contains 17 residues. V lost 8 bases to trimming and J lost 1 base; unmatched junction nucleotides: 14. Germline V gives CDR1 MRHNA, CDR2 SNTAGT. CDR3 in DNA: TGTGCCAGCGGTCCCGGGACAGGGGCCGGGGGTTCCTACGAGCAGTACTTC. Translating gives CASGPGTGAGGSYEQYF.